These T cell receptor beta chains were read from a single sample in a study of early T cells in non-severe SARS-CoV-2 infection. MiXCR was run by TCRdb on the 5' RACE reads, yielding one entry per CDR3 protein. Of some 40,000 distinct CDR3 sequences in the sample, 3.9% are singletons; the top ten hold more than 8%. The source material was whole blood. All receptors come from an adult who was a healthcare worker with PCR-confirmed SARS-CoV-2 infection or an uninfected control (not recorded which). The CDR3 runs from the conserved cysteine through the conserved F or W. Fields, in order: clone size, J gene, V gene, CDR3 protein. Clone size is not always given. Where it is, it says once, few, many or a class for expanded clones.

many TRBJ1-1 TRBV7-8 CASSLRQGNTEAFF
many TRBJ1-5 TRBV19 CASSMTIGQGGLRPQHF
few TRBJ2-2 TRBV3-1 CASSQDWGQKNTGELFF
few TRBJ2-5 TRBV7-8 CASSLIWETQYF
many TRBJ1-5 TRBV6-2/TRBV6-3 CASSSTGIDQPQHF
many TRBJ2-5 TRBV6-5 CASSFPGGETQYF
many TRBJ2-5 TRBV2 CASGAVLETQYF
few TRBJ1-4 TRBV9 CASSASGQGARVEKLFF
- TRBJ1-2 TRBV7-8 CTSSLAQDGYTF
- TRBJ2-5 TRBV10-2 CASSEGETQETQYF
many TRBJ1-4 TRBV5-4 CASSWGGNPEKLFF
many TRBJ2-3 TRBV24-1 CATSDQTSGRVPDTQYF
many TRBJ2-5 TRBV29-1 CSVGQANQETQYF
many TRBJ1-2 TRBV28 CASSWGQTYGIGYTF
few TRBJ2-4 TRBV2 CASMVSRSDIQYF
medium-sized TRBJ2-3 TRBV7-8 CASSSYSTSALLTQYF
- TRBJ2-2 TRBV21-1 CASRGGYTGELFF
many TRBJ2-3 TRBV7-9 CASSLAGAASTDTQYF
many TRBJ2-1 TRBV10-2 CAIGAGPSYNEQFF
many TRBJ2-1 TRBV6-4 CASSSQAGPQQFF
once TRBJ1-1 TRBV11-3 CVSSLLGEAFF
many TRBJ2-1 TRBV18 CASSPRGVGEQFF
many TRBJ2-5 TRBV6-5 CASSRRGYGETQYF
many TRBJ1-1 TRBV4-1 CASSQSDRENTEAFF
many TRBJ2-5 TRBV11-2 CASSSSRESRETQYF
many TRBJ2-5 TRBV7-3 CASSLALQETQYF
- TRBJ2-7 TRBV29-1 CSGRRGYEQYF
many TRBJ1-5 TRBV15 CATSRADLNQPQHF
many TRBJ2-3 TRBV28 CASSSQTDTQYF
many TRBJ1-1 TRBV6-2/TRBV6-3 CASTGGRRRQLNTEAFF
many TRBJ2-5 TRBV7-2 CASSSQGWETQYF
many TRBJ2-1 TRBV19 CASSSGPGGYNEQFF
many TRBJ2-3 TRBV30 CAWSWGDTQYF
many TRBJ1-5 TRBV12-3/TRBV12-4 CASSPRGQPQHF
- TRBJ2-5 TRBV24-1 CATSDPGTGYGETQYF
many TRBJ2-3 TRBV6-1 CASRTPGTGPTQYF
- TRBJ2-1 TRBV11-2 CASRVPGGSNEQFF
many TRBJ2-1 TRBV23-1 CASSHETAPSYNEQFF
many TRBJ2-1 TRBV4-3 CASSQDFWGPDVDEQFF
few TRBJ1-1 TRBV4-2 CASRGAAGGYTEAFF